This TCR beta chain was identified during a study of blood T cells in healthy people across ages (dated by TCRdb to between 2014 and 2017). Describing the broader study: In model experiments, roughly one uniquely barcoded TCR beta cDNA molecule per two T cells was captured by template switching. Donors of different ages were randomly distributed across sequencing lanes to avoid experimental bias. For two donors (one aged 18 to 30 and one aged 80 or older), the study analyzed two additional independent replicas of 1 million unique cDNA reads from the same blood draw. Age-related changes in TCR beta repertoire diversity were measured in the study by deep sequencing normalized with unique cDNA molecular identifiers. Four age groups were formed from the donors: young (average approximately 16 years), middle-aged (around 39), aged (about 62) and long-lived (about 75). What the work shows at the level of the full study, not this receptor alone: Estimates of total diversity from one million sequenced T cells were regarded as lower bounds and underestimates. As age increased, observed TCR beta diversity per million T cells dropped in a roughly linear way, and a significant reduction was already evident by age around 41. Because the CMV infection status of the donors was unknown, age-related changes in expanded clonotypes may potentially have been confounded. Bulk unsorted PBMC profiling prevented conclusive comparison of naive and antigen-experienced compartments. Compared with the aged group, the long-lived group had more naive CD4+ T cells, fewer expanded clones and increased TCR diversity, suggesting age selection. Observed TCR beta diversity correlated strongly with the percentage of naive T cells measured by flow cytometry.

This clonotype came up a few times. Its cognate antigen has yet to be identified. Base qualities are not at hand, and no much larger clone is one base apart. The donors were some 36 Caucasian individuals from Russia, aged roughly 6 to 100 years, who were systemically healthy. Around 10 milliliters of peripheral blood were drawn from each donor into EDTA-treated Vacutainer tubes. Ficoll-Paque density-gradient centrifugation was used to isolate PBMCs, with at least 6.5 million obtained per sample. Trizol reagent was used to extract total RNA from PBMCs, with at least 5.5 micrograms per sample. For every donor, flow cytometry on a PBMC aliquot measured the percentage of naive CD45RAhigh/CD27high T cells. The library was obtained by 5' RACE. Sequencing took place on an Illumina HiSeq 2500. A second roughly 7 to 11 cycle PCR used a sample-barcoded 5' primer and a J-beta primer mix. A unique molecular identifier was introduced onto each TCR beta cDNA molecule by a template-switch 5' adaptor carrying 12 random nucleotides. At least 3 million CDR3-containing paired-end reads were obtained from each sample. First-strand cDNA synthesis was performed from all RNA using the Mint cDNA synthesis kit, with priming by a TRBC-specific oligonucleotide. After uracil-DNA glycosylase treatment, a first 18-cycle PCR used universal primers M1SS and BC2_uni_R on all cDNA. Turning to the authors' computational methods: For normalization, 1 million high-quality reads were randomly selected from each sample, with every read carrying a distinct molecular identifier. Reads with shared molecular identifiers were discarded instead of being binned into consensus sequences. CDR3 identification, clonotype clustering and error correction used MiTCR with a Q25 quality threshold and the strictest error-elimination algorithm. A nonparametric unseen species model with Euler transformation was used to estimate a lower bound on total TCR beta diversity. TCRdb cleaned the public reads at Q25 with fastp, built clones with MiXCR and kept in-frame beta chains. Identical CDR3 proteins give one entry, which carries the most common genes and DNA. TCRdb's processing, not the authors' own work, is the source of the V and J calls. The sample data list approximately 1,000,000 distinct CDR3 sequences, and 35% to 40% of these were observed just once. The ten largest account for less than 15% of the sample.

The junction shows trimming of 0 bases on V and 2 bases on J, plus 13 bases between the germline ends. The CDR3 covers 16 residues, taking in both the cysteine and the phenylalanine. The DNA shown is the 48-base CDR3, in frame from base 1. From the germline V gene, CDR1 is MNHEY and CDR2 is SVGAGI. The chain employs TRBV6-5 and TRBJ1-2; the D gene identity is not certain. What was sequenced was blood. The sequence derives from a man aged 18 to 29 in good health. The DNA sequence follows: TGTGCCAGCAGTTACTCGAATCTCCCGACAAACTATGGCTACACCTTC. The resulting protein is CASSYSNLPTNYGYTF.